The entry below gives a single TCR beta chain sequence along with its context. This clone's antigen is unknown. It has no much larger one-base neighbor in the sample; base qualities were not kept. The data derive from a study of lymphopenia after photon versus proton radiotherapy (dated by TCRdb to between 2017 and 2020). Background on the whole study: The study compared the immunological effects of photon versus proton radiation therapy in patients with gastrointestinal tumors who developed high-grade lymphopenia. The study was designed to characterize how the impact on the immune system differs between the two radiation modalities. The cohort comprised 20 patients with gastrointestinal tumors who received either photon or proton therapy and then developed lymphopenia.

The method behind the library was the immunoSEQ multiplex PCR assay. Deep sequencing of rearranged TCR beta loci, alongside multiparametric flow cytometry, was used to profile T cell repertoires. Drawn from immuneACCESS, this table holds only the in-frame rearrangements with V and J called that TCRdb kept. Clones are partly lost; checked studies trace under half to an unresolved V gene and leave the rest unexplained. This sample gives tens of thousands of clones in total; more than 75% of them show up just once. Jointly, the top ten make up under 14% of the sample. The investigation overall reported the following: Relative stability during treatment was observed in proton-treated patients, whereas loss of naive T cells and TCR diversity and gain of effector/memory populations were observed in photon-treated patients. After the lymphocyte count nadir, photon-treated repertoires showed oligoclonal expansion, especially of CD8+ Temra cells, which drove the drop in diversity. Across the cohort, a larger post-nadir drop in TCR diversity was inversely correlated with overall survival time among patients who died. The survival association was assessed only in patients who died, and better survival with proton therapy was presented by the authors as a possibility rather than a demonstrated result.

The germline V and J ends show losses of 3 bases and 4 bases respectively, and no gene match explains 10 bases of the junction. Including cysteine and phenylalanine, the CDR3 has 16 amino acids. The sequence is cut down to CDR3 DNA, 48 bases in frame from base 1. In the germline V gene, CDR1 corresponds to MNHEY and CDR2 to SVGAGI. Sequenced material: peripheral blood, taken from a patient treated with proton-based radiotherapy. Here the chain combines TRBV6-5 and TRBJ1-2; TRBD1 agrees with 8 junctional bases. The TCR originated in a man older than 75 with esophageal cancer. The DNA reads as follows: TGTGCCAGCAGTTATCAACCGGGACAGGAGGGCTATGGCTACACCTTC. The translation is CASSYQPGQEGYGYTF.